This TCR beta chain was obtained from a study of cytomegalovirus exposure and HLA in healthy donors. General study results and limits: It was reported in a later analysis that an Asian-associated ancestry cluster showed fewer N-insertions than the roughly 710-donor mean. In an earlier analysis, productive rearrangement rates for most beta V segments clustered near 87% or 30%.

Germline V lookup: CDR1 ENHRY, CDR2 SYGVKD. The CDR3 runs to 14 residues. With 3 bases removed from V and 4 bases from J, the gap between germline ends came to 10 bases. 60 Vbeta and 13 Jbeta primers were used in PCR. The method was immunoSEQ multiplex PCR; TCRdb's version includes in-frame clones alone and lacks a portion of them. The sample comprises 130,000 to 150,000 clones, about 80% of which are singletons, and 4.5% to 6.5% rests with the top ten. A word on this clone: What it binds is not known.

The sequenced sample was PBMCs. The rearrangement joins TRBV10-3 to TRBJ1-5, with a possible D match to TRBD1 (5 bases). The TCR was taken from a male donor in good health and CMV-seronegative. CDR3 residues: CAISELQVNQPQHF. DNA of the CDR3: TGTGCCATCAGTGAATTACAGGTTAATCAGCCCCAGCATTTT.